This entry is about one T cell receptor beta chain. Its antigen is undetermined. The data stem from a study of T cells in narcolepsy. Germline trimming cut 0 bases from V and 4 bases from J; bases unmatched to any gene: 3. The CDR3 is 15 residues long. Germline CDR1 LGHNA, CDR2 YSLEER. Clones were read by immunoSEQ multiplex PCR, and TCRdb kept only the in-frame ones, dropping some. The sample lists 30,000 or so clones; approximately 82% were seen once. Study outcomes and limitations: Comparing one patient's CSF and blood CD4+ clonotypes highlighted HCRT- and TRIB2-specific autoreactive clonotypes.

This clonotype was obtained from a human donor with narcolepsy. Sequences were obtained from CD45RA- memory CD4+ T cells from PBMCs. The chain is built from TRBV4-3 and TRBJ1-2; 9 nucleotides agree with TRBD1. The CDR3 here is CASSQEGTGIYGYTF. CDR3 bases: TGCGCCAGCAGCCAAGAGGGGACAGGGATCTATGGCTACACCTTC.